The T cell receptor (beta chain) under discussion was sequenced for a study of T cell responses to AZD1222 COVID-19 vaccine. The CDR3 is 14 amino acids. The germline CDR1 and CDR2 sequences are SQVTM and ANQGSEA. V was trimmed by 5 bases and J by 5 bases, leaving 18 bases between them. The data were produced by immunoSEQ multiplex PCR, yet TCRdb's version contains in-frame clones alone and is incomplete. The sample records 150,000 to 200,000 clones, 92% being singletons. Material: peripheral blood, obtained 28 days after the second AZD1222 dose. This TCR derives from an adult who received the AZD1222 COVID-19 vaccine. J is TRBJ1-1 and V is TRBV29-1; D is perhaps TRBD1 (5 bases). This CDR3 is CSVPSGLGRTEAFF. CDR3 DNA: TGCAGCGTTCCGTCTGGACTGGGGCGAACTGAAGCTTTCTTT. Together with reference TRBV29-1 and TRBJ1-1, the CDR3 gives the full variable domain: SAVISQKPSRDICQRGTSLTIQCQVDSQVTMMFWYRQQPGQSLTLIATANQGSEATYESGFVIDKFPISRPNLTFSTLTVSNMSPEDSSIYLCSVPSGLGRTEAFFGQGTRLTVV.